This TCR beta chain was sequenced during a study of shared clonotypes between healthy human individuals. Study-wide findings and caveats: A limitation of the genetic and exposure-history diversity represented arose from few donors.

The CDR3 sequence is 12 residues long. Germline CDR1 is SGHRS and CDR2 is YFSETQ. Trimming pared 4 bases from V and 7 bases from J, leaving 8 bases between. On this clone: Its target is not known.

Original methodology: ImmunoSEQ only sent back junction sequences with no quality scores, so filtering was done differently. Sequenced by immunoSEQ multiplex PCR; TCRdb stores in-frame clones only, minus some. V, J and clone size are those of that table, while D and trimming were read from the DNA. The sample holds about 2.4 million clones, 80% to 95% seen once. The chain joins TRBV5-1 to TRBJ2-2; D not resolved. The TCR sequence derives from a man aged 18 to 30 in good health. Some clones in this sample may be carry-over from other donors' samples. The specimen was naive CD4+ T cells from PBMCs. Subset denoted: CD45RA+ positively selected. In DNA, the CDR3 is TGCGCCAGCAGCCCCGTCCTCGGGGAGCTGTTTTTT. This sequence encodes CASSPVLGELFF.